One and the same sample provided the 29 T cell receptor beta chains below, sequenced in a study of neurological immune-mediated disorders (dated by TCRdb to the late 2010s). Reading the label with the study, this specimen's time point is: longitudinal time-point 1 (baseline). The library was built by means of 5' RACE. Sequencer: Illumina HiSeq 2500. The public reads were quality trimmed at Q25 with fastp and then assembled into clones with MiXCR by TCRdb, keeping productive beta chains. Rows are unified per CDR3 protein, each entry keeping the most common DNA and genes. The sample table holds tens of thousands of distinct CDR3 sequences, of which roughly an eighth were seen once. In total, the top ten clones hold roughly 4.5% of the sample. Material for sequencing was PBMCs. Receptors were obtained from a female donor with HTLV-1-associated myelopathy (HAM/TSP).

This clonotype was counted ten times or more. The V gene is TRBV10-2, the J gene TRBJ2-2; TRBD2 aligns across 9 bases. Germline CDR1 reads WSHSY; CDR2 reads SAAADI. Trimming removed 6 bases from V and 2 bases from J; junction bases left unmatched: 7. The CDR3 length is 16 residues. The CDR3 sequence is CASRDSGGFNTGELFF. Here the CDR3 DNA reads TGCGCCAGCAGAGACAGCGGGGGGTTTAACACCGGGGAGCTGTTTTTT.

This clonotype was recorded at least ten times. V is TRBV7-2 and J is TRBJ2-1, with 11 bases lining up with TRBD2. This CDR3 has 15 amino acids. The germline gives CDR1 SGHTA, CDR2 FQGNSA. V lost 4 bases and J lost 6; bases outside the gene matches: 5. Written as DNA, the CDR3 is TGTGCCAGCAGCTACATTAGCGGGGGGGGCAATGAGCAGTTCTTC. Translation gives CASSYISGGGNEQFF.

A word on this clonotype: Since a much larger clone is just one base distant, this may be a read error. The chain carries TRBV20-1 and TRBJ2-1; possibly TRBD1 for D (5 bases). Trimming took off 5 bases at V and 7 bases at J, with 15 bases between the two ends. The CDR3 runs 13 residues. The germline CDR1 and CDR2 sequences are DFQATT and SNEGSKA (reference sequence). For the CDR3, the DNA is TGCAGTGCTTTGCGGTGGGGCGAGAATGAGCAGTTCTTC. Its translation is CSALRWGENEQFF.

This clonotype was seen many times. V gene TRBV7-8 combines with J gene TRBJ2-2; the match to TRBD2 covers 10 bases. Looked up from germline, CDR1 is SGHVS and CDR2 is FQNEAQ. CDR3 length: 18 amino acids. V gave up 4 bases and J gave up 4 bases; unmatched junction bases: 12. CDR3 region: CASSSQGIAGGGTGELFF. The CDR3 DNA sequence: TGTGCCAGCAGCTCCCAGGGGATAGCGGGGGGCGGCACCGGGGAGCTGTTTTTT.

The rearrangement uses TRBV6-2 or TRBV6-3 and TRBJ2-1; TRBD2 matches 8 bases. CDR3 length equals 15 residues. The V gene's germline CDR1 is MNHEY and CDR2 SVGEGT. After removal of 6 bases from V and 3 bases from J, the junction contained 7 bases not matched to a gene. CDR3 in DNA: TGTGCCAGCAGAAAGCCGGGACTAGACTACAATGAGCAGTTCTTC. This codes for CASRKPGLDYNEQFF.

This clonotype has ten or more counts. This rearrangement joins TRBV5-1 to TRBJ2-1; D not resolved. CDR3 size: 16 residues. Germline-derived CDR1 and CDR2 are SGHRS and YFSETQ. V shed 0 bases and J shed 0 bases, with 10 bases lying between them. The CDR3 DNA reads TGCGCCAGCAGCTTGGTTGGGCAGAGCTCCTACAATGAGCAGTTCTTC. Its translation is CASSLVGQSSYNEQFF.

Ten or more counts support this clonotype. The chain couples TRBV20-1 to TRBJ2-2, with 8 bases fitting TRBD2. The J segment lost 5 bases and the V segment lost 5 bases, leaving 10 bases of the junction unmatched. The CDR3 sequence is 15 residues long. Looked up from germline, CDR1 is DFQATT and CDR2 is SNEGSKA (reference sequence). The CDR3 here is CSAHRSGGLTGELFF. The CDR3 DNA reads TGCAGTGCTCATCGGAGCGGGGGTTTAACCGGGGAGCTGTTTTTT.

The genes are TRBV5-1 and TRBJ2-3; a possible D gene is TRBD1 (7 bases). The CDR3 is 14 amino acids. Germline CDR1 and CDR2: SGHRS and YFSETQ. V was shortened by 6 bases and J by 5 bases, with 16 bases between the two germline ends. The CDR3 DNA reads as TGCGCCAGCAACTCAGGGGGGCCGGTAGATACGCAGTATTTT. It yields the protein CASNSGGPVDTQYF.

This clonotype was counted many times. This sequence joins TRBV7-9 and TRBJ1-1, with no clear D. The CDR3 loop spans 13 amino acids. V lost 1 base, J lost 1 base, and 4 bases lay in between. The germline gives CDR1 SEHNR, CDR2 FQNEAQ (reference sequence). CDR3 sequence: CASSLGQNTEAFF. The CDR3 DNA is TGTGCCAGCAGCTTAGGACAGAACACTGAAGCTTTCTTT.

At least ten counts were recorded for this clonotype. The DNA of the CDR3 is TGCAGGACCTTAACAGGGGCGGTGGACGGCTACACCTTC. Its translation: CRTLTGAVDGYTF. The chain combines TRBV20-1 with TRBJ1-2, with TRBD1 matching over 7 bases. Germline CDR1 DFQATT, CDR2 SNEGSKA (reference sequence). The CDR3 consists of 13 residues.

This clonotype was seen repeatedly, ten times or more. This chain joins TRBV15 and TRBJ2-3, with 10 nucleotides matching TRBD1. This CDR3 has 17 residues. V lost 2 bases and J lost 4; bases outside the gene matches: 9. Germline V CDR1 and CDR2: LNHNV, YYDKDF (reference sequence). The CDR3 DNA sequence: TGTGCCACCAGCAGATCCCGCCGGGACAGGGGCGCAGATACGCAGTATTTT. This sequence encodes CATSRSRRDRGADTQYF. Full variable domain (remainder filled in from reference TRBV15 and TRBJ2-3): DAMVIQNPRYQVTQFGKPVTLSCSQTLNHNVMYWYQQKSSQAPKLLFHYYDKDFNNEADTPDNFQSRRPNTSFCFLDIRSPGLGDTAMYLCATSRSRRDRGADTQYFGPGTRLTVL.

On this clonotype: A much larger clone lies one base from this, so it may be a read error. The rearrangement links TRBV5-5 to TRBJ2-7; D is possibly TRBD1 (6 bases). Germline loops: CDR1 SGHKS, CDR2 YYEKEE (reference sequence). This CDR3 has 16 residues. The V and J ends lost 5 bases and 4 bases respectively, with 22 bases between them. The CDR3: CASRQNFGTWRYEQYF. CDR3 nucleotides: TGTGCCAGCAGACAAAACTTCGGGACATGGCGTTACGAGCAGTACTTC.

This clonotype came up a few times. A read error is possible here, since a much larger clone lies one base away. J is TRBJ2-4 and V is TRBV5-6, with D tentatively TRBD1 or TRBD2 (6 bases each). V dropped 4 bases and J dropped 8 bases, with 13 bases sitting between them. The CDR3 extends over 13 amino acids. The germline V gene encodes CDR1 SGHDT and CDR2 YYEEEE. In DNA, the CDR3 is TGTGCCAGCAGCCGACAGGCGGGGTACATTCAGTACTTC. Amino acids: CASSRQAGYIQYF.

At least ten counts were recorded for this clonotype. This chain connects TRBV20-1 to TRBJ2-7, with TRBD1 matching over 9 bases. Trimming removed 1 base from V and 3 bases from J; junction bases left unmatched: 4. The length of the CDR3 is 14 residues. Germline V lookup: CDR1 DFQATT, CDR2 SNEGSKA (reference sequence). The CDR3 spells CSARVAGQGYEQYF. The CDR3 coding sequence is TGCAGTGCTAGAGTCGCGGGACAGGGCTACGAGCAGTACTTC.

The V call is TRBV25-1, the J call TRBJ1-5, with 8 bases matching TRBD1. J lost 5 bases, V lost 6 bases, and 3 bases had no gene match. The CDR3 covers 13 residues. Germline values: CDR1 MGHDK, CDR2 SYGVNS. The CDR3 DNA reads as TGTGCCAGCAGGGACAGGGCTGATCAGCCCCAGCATTTT. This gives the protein CASRDRADQPQHF.

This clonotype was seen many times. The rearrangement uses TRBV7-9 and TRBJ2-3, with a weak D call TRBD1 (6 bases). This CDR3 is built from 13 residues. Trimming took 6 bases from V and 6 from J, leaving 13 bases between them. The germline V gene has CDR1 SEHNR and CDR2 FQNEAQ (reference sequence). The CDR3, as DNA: TGTGCCAGCAGACACGACAGGTGGGATACGCAGTATTTT. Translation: CASRHDRWDTQYF.

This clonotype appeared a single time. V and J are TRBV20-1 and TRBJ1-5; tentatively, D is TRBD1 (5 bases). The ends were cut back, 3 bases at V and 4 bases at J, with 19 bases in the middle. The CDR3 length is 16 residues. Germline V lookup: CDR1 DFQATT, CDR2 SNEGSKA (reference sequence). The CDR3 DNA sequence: TGCAGTGCTAGTTTCGGGACCGACTTCCTTAATCAGCCCCAGCATTTT. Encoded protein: CSASFGTDFLNQPQHF.

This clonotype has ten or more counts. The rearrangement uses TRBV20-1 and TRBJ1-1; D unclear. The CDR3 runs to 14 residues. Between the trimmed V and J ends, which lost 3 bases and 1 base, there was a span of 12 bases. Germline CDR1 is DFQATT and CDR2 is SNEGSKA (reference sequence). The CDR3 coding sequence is TGCAGTGCTAGGACGGCAAACCAGAACACTGAAGCTTTCTTT. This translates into CSARTANQNTEAFF.

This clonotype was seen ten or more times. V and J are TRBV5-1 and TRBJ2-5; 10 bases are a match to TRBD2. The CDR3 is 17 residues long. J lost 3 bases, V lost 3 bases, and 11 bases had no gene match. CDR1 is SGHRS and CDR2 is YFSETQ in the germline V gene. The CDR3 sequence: CASSSGILAGAKETQYF. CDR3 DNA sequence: TGCGCCAGCAGCTCTGGGATTCTAGCGGGGGCGAAAGAGACCCAGTACTTC.

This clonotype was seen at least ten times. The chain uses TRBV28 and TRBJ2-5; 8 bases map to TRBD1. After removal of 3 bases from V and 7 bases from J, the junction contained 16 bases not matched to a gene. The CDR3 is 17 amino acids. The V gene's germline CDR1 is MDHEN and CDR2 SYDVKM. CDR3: CASSFVVVRTGKGTQYF. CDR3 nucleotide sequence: TGTGCCAGCAGTTTTGTGGTAGTGAGGACAGGGAAGGGGACCCAGTACTTC.

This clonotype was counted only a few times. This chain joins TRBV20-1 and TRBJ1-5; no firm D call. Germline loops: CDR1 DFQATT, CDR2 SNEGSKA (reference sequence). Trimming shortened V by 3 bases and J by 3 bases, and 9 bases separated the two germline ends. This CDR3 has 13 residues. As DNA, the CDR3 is TGCAGTGCTAGGGAACACAACAATCAGCCCCAGCATTTT. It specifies CSAREHNNQPQHF.

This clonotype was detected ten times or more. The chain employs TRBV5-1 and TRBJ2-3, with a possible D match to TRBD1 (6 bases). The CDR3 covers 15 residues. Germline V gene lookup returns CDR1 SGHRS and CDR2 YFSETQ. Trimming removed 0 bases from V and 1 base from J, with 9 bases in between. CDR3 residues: CASSLGQGRTDTQYF. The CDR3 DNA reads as TGCGCCAGCAGCTTGGGGCAGGGGCGCACAGATACGCAGTATTTT.

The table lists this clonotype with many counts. The CDR3 nucleotides read TGCGCCAGCAGCTTGGGCAGGGACACCGGGGAGCTGTTTTTT. Encoded protein: CASSLGRDTGELFF. V gene TRBV5-1 combines with J gene TRBJ2-2; maybe TRBD1 (5 bases). The length of the CDR3 is 14 residues. The germline V gene has CDR1 SGHRS and CDR2 YFSETQ. V gave up 0 bases and J gave up 3 bases, with 6 bases separating them.

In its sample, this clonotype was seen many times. The DNA of the CDR3 is TGCAGCGTTGTCCCCTCAGGGGCAAATAACTATGGCTACACCTTC. Translated, it gives CSVVPSGANNYGYTF. The gene calls are TRBV29-1 and TRBJ1-2; D might be TRBD1 (6 bases). Germline V CDR1 and CDR2: SQVTM, ANQGSEA. This CDR3 region has 15 residues. The V end was cut by 4 bases, the J end by 1 base, with 16 bases between.

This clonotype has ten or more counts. DNA for the CDR3: TGTGCCAGCAGCCGCTACCCCCGACTCCGTTACGAGCAGTACTTC. Protein: CASSRYPRLRYEQYF. This sequence joins TRBV28 and TRBJ2-7, with no clear D. CDR3 length: 15 amino acids. V gave up 6 bases and J gave up 4 bases, with 19 bases separating them. CDR1 MDHEN and CDR2 SYDVKM come from the germline V gene. Supplemented by reference TRBV28 and TRBJ2-7, the full variable domain reads DVKVTQSSRYLVKRTGEKVFLECVQDMDHENMFWYRQDPGLGLRLIYFSYDVKMKEKGDIPEGYSVSREKKERFSLILESASTNQTSMYLCASSRYPRLRYEQYFGPGTRLTVT.

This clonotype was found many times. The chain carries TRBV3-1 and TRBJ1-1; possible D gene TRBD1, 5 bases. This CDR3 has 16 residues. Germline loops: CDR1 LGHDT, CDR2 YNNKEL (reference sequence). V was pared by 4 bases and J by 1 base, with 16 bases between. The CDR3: CASSLAFVGQNTEAFF. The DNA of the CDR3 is TGTGCCAGCAGCCTAGCGTTTGTGGGGCAGAACACTGAAGCTTTCTTT.

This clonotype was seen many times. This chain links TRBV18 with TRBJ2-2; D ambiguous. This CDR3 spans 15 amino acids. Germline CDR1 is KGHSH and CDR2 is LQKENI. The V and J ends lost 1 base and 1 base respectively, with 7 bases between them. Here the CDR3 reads CASSPRQLNTGELFF. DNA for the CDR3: TGTGCCAGCTCACCACGGCAGTTGAACACCGGGGAGCTGTTTTTT.

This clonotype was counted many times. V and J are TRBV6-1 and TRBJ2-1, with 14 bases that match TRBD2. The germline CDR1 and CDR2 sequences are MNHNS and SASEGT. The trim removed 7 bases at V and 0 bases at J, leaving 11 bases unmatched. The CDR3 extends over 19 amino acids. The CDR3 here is CASKRTGGTSGGSYNEQFF. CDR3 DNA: TGTGCCAGCAAACGCACCGGGGGGACTAGCGGGGGCTCCTACAATGAGCAGTTCTTC.

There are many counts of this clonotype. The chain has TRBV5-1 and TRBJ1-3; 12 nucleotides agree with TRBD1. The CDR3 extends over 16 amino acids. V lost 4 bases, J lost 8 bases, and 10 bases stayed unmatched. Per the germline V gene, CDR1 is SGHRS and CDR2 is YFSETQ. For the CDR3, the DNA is TGCGCCAGCAGCGTCCGGGACAGGGGGCTCGGGGACACCATATATTTT. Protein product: CASSVRDRGLGDTIYF.